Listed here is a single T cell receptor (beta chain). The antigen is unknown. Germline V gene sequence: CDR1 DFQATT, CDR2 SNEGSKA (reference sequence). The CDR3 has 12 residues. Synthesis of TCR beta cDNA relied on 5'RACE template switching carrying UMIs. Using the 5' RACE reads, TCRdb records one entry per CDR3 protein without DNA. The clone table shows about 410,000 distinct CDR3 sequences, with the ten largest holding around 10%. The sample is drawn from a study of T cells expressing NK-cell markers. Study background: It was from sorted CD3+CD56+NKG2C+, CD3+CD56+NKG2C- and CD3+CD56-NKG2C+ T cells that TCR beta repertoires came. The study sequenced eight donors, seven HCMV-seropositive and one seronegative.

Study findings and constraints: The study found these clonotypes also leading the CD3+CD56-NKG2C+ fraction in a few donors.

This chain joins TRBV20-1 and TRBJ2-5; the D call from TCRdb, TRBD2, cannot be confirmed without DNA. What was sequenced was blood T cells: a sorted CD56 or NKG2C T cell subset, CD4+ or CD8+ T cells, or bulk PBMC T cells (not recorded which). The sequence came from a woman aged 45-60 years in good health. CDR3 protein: CSASHASGTQYF.